The entry below describes one TCR beta chain. CDR3 length: 12 residues. The V end was cut by 5 bases, the J end by 7 bases, with 13 bases between. CDR1 is SGHRS and CDR2 is YFSETQ in the germline V gene. Per the original data handling: Reference gene primer amplification yielded estimated nucleated cell counts. The assay was immunoSEQ multiplex PCR, and TCRdb's table has in-frame clones only and misses some. V, J and clone size derive from that table, while D and trimming were established from the DNA sequence. The sample lists fewer than 250,000 clones; roughly 91% were seen once. Those enrolled in Seattle joined during active infection and were followed longitudinally afterward. The data belong to a study of blood T cell repertoires in COVID-19. Study information: COVID-19 samples collected from the United States, Italy and Spain covered acute and convalescent phases.

The clonotype was recovered from a man aged 25-45 years with COVID-19, enrolled during active disease. The sequenced material came from peripheral blood. The chain links TRBV5-1 to TRBJ2-7; D uncertain. The CDR3 sequence is CASRGGAVEQYF. The CDR3 DNA reads TGCGCCAGCAGAGGTGGAGCAGTGGAGCAGTACTTC.